This T cell receptor (beta chain) was profiled in a study of control samples from healthy donors and cancer patients. V lost 4 bases to trimming and J lost 7 bases, with 16 bases between them. The germline gives CDR1 SGHTA, CDR2 FQGTGA. The CDR3 covers 14 residues. Generated by immunoSEQ multiplex PCR, the TCRdb table keeps only in-frame clones and is missing some. The profile covers 100,000 to 150,000 clones, with around nine tenths appearing a single time and 2% to 3% taken by the ten largest. V and J are TRBV7-3 and TRBJ1-2; D is ambiguous. The receptor was isolated from a man between 35 and 55 years old in good health. The material sequenced was blood. The CDR3 sequence: CASSSDTGMGGYTF. CDR3 bases: TGTGCCAGCAGCTCCGACACGGGAATGGGTGGCTACACCTTC.